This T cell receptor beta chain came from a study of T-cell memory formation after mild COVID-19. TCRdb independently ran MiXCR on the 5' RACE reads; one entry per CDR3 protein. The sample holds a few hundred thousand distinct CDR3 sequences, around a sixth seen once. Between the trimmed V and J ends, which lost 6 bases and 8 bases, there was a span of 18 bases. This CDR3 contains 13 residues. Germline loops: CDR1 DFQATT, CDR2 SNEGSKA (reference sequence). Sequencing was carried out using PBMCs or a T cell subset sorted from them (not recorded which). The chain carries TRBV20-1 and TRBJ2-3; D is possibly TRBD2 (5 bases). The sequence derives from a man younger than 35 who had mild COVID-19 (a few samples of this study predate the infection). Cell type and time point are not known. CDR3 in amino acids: CSAQDYVEGTQYF. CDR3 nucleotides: TGCAGTGCGCAAGATTACGTTGAGGGTACGCAGTATTTT.